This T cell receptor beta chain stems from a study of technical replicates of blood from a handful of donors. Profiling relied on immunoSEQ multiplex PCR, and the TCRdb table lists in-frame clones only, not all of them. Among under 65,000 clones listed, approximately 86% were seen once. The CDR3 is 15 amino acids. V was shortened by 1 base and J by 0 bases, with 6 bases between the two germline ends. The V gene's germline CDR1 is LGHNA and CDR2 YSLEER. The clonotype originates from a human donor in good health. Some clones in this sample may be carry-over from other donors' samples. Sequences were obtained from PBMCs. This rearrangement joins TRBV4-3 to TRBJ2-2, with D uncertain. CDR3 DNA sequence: TGCGCCAGCAGCCAAGCTTCTCCGAACACCGGGGAGCTGTTTTTT. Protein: CASSQASPNTGELFF.